These 28 T cell receptor beta chains originate from one sample sequenced in a study of blood T cells in healthy people across ages. Combining a sample-barcoded 5' primer with a J-beta primer mix, a second PCR ran for roughly 7 to 12 cycles. One entry per CDR3 protein, called by TCRdb with MiXCR from the 5' RACE reads. Of around 1.7 million distinct CDR3 sequences detected, 28% appear once; the ten largest clones hold 7% to 9%. Sequences were obtained from blood. These receptors all stem from a woman aged 30 to 39 in good health.

V gene TRBV2 combines with J gene TRBJ2-1, with a tentative D call TRBD2 (6 bases). The CDR3 sequence is 16 residues long. Trimming removed 8 bases from V and 0 bases from J, with 17 bases in between. Germline values: CDR1 SNHLY, CDR2 FYNNEI. The CDR3 here is CASVHWGRNSYNEQFF. The DNA of the CDR3 is TGTGCCAGCGTGCACTGGGGGAGGAACTCCTACAATGAGCAGTTCTTC.

A single count supports this clonotype. The junction departs from the called germline gene at one end, perhaps through a read error. The chain uses TRBV18 and TRBJ2-2; possibly TRBD1 for D (5 bases). The length of the CDR3 is 14 residues. The V gene's germline CDR1 is KGHSH and CDR2 LQKENI. CDR3 sequence reads: CASSQDMNTGELFF. The DNA of the CDR3 is TGTGCCAGCTCACAGGACATGAACACTGGGGAGCTGTTTTTT.

Worth noting for this clonotype: This may be a read error, as it is one base from a much larger clone. The J gene is TRBJ1-2, the V gene TRBV12-3 or TRBV12-4; the D gene is possibly TRBD1 (6 bases). V was cut by 7 bases and J by 9 bases, with 18 bases left in between. The length of the CDR3 is 13 residues. For the CDR3, the DNA is TGTGCCAGCACCACGAGACAGGCCCGAAGCTACACCTTC. This translates into CASTTRQARSYTF.

The chain has TRBV9 and TRBJ1-2; D remains unclear. The CDR3 sequence is 13 residues long. Between the trimmed V and J ends, which lost 0 bases and 6 bases, there was a span of 9 bases. Germline CDR1 reads SGDLS; CDR2 reads YYNGEE. CDR3 DNA sequence: TGTGCCAGCAGCGTAGGACCCCGCGATGGCTACACCTTC. This gives the protein CASSVGPRDGYTF.

V and J are TRBV6-5 and TRBJ1-1, with TRBD1 matching 8 bases. The CDR3 covers 12 residues. V was pared by 6 bases and J by 7 bases, with 4 bases of the junction left unmatched. Germline CDR1 MNHEY, CDR2 SVGAGI. The CDR3 here is CASRPDRGEAFF. CDR3 sequence (DNA): TGTGCCAGCAGGCCCGACAGGGGTGAAGCTTTCTTT.

This clonotype was counted at least ten times. The chain is built from TRBV5-1 and TRBJ2-1; D may be TRBD1 (6 bases). This CDR3 spans 13 amino acids. Germline values: CDR1 SGHRS, CDR2 YFSETQ. The ends were cut back, 2 bases at V and 8 bases at J, with 11 bases in the middle. The CDR3 loop reads CASSLGQFYEQFF. CDR3 nucleotide sequence: TGCGCCAGCAGCTTAGGACAGTTCTATGAGCAGTTCTTC.

Regarding this clonotype: A much larger clone differs by one base, so this may be a read error. For the CDR3, the DNA is TGTGCCAGCAGCCTACCGACAGTAAAGTTCGGCTATGGCTACACCTTC. Translating it yields CASSLPTVKFGYGYTF. The V and J genes are TRBV7-2 and TRBJ1-2; D might be TRBD1 (5 bases). This CDR3 is built from 16 residues. Trimming removed 5 bases from V and 4 bases from J, with 20 bases in between. CDR1 and CDR2 (germline): SGHTA, FQGNSA. The full variable domain, its missing parts supplied by reference TRBV7-2 and TRBJ1-2, is GAGVSQSPSNKVTEKGKDVELRCDPISGHTALYWYRQSLGQGLEFLIYFQGNSAPDKSGLPSDRFSAERTGGSVSTLTIQRTQQEDSAVYLCASSLPTVKFGYGYTFGSGTRLTVV.

As regards this clonotype: Being one base from a much bigger clone, this may be a read error. The CDR3 region has the DNA TGTGCCAGCAGGGGGACAGGGGAATATGGCTACACCTTC. Residues: CASRGTGEYGYTF. The chain is built from TRBV6-5 and TRBJ1-2; TRBD1 aligns across 10 bases. The length of the CDR3 is 13 residues. Germline CDR1 and CDR2: MNHEY and SVGAGI. The junction had 3 bases not matched to a gene; V was cut back by 6 bases and J by 5 bases.

A note on this clonotype: A junction boundary mismatches the germline segment, possibly from a read error. The chain recombines TRBV5-1 with TRBJ2-7; the D gene is possibly TRBD1 (6 bases). CDR3 length: 16 residues. The germline V gene has CDR1 SGHRS and CDR2 YFSETQ. The CDR3 spells CASSLVGGQGSYGQYF. In DNA form, the CDR3 reads TGCGCCAGCAGCTTGGTAGGCGGCCAGGGGAGCTACGGGCAGTACTTC.

There are a few counts of this clonotype. The V and J genes are TRBV29-1 and TRBJ2-2; 9 bases match TRBD2. The V gene's germline CDR1 is SQVTM and CDR2 ANQGSEA. The J segment lost 6 bases and the V segment lost 6 bases, leaving 2 bases of the junction unmatched. The length of the CDR3 is 12 residues. The CDR3, as DNA: TGCAGCGTGGGACTAGCAGCCGGGGAGCTGTTTTTT. Protein product: CSVGLAAGELFF.

The V gene is TRBV6-2 or TRBV6-3, the J gene TRBJ2-3, with 8 bases aligning to TRBD2. CDR3 length equals 17 residues. V was pared by 8 bases and J by 0 bases, with 13 bases of the junction left unmatched. Germline-derived CDR1 and CDR2 are MNHEY and SVGEGT. The CDR3 sequence is CASHRQRGSPSTDTQYF. The CDR3 DNA reads TGTGCCAGCCACCGCCAGCGGGGGTCGCCTAGCACAGATACGCAGTATTTT.

This clonotype occurred a few times. V usage is TRBV3-1 and J usage is TRBJ1-2, with unresolved D. CDR1 LGHDT and CDR2 YNNKEL come from the germline V gene (reference sequence). V lost 4 bases to trimming and J lost 4 bases, with 10 bases between them. The CDR3 extends over 13 amino acids. CDR3 region: CASSPRVSYGYTF. The CDR3 nucleotides are TGTGCCAGCAGCCCCCGGGTGAGCTATGGCTACACCTTC.

The gene calls are TRBV5-6 and TRBJ2-3; D remains unclear. This CDR3 comprises 16 residues. Per the germline V gene, CDR1 is SGHDT and CDR2 is YYEEEE. The V and J ends lost 3 bases and 2 bases respectively, with 16 bases between them. The CDR3 is CASSSEEAGFTDTQYF. The CDR3 DNA sequence: TGTGCCAGCAGCTCGGAAGAGGCCGGATTCACAGATACGCAGTATTTT.

The V call is TRBV9, the J call TRBJ2-1, with no clear D. Trimming left V 0 bases short and J 9 bases short, with 7 bases between. Germline lookup yields CDR1 SGDLS and CDR2 YYNGEE. This CDR3 has 12 residues. The CDR3 DNA is TGTGCCAGCAGCGTAGGAATTAGTGAGCAGTTCTTC. This translates into CASSVGISEQFF.

The V gene is TRBV4-3, the J gene TRBJ1-5; 9 bases map to TRBD1. Trimming took 0 bases from V and 5 from J; bases not matched to a gene: 2. The germline gives CDR1 LGHNA, CDR2 YSLEER. The CDR3 contains 15 residues. CDR3 coding DNA: TGCGCCAGCAGCCAAGATTGGACAGGGGATCAGCCCCAGCATTTT. Encoded protein: CASSQDWTGDQPQHF.

The chain couples TRBV7-9 to TRBJ2-1; TRBD2 matches at 7 bases. Germline-derived CDR1 and CDR2 are SEHNR and FQNEAQ (reference sequence). This CDR3 contains 15 residues. V dropped 1 base and J dropped 6; count of bases not matched to a gene: 6. Here the CDR3 DNA reads TGTGCCAGCAGCTTAGTAGGCGGGAGTCCCAATGAGCAGTTCTTC. Its translation: CASSLVGGSPNEQFF.

This clonotype was picked up a small number of times. The junction and the germline gene differ at one end; a read error may be behind it. V usage is TRBV5-1 and J usage is TRBJ1-2; D is undetermined. Per germline, CDR1 SGHRS and CDR2 YFSETQ. This CDR3 is 14 amino acids long. The CDR3 nucleotides are TGCGCCAGCAACTTGGAGGCCTCTAACTATGGCTACACCTTC. Translation gives CASNLEASNYGYTF.

V is TRBV7-2 and J is TRBJ2-3; D possibly corresponds to TRBD2 (5 bases). V lost 1 base, J lost 1 base, and 9 bases lay in between. CDR1 is SGHTA, CDR2 FQGNSA, per germline. There are 15 residues in the CDR3. CDR3 DNA sequence: TGTGCCAGCAGCTTAGTCGAGGAGGGCACAGATACGCAGTATTTT. Its translation: CASSLVEEGTDTQYF.

The V gene is TRBV10-2, the J gene TRBJ2-1, with D possibly TRBD2 on 5 matching bases. This CDR3 comprises 13 residues. Trimming left V 10 bases short and J 10 bases short, with 20 bases between. The germline CDR1 and CDR2 sequences are WSHSY and SAAADI. CDR3 sequence (DNA): TGCGCCAACTCGATCAGACTACGGGTCGAGCAGTTCTTC. Translation gives CANSIRLRVEQFF.

V and J are TRBV6-5 and TRBJ2-7; 14 nucleotides align to TRBD2. The germline V gene has CDR1 MNHEY and CDR2 SVGAGI. This CDR3 spans 16 amino acids. Trimming at V came to 8 bases and at J to 6 bases, leaving 12 bases not matched to a gene. For the CDR3, the DNA is TGTGCCAGCGGTTCCGGGACTAGCGGGAGCTCGGGCGAGCAGTACTTC. Amino acid sequence: CASGSGTSGSSGEQYF.

The table lists this clonotype with many counts. The V gene is TRBV20-1, the J gene TRBJ1-5; TRBD1 matches 11 bases. The CDR3 runs to 15 residues. CDR1 is DFQATT and CDR2 is SNEGSKA in the germline V gene (reference sequence). V gave up 3 bases and J gave up 3 bases; unmatched junction bases: 4. CDR3 sequence (DNA): TGCAGTGCTAGTGGCGGACAGGGGGCCAATCAGCCCCAGCATTTT. It codes for CSASGGQGANQPQHF.

This clonotype turned up a few times. The V call is TRBV9, the J call TRBJ2-5, with TRBD1 matching 7 bases. The CDR3 runs 15 residues. Germline V gives CDR1 SGDLS, CDR2 YYNGEE. V was pared by 3 bases and J by 3 bases, with 8 bases of the junction left unmatched. For the CDR3, the DNA is TGTGCCAGCAGCGCCAGGGGAGACAGGGAAGAGACCCAGTACTTC. This gives the protein CASSARGDREETQYF.

The chain links TRBV19 to TRBJ2-3, with no clear D. The CDR3 runs 11 residues. The germline gives CDR1 LNHDA, CDR2 SQIVND (reference sequence). V was trimmed by 7 bases and J by 6 bases, leaving 8 bases between them. CDR3 sequence: CASTGWDTQYF. The CDR3 DNA reads TGTGCCAGTACGGGCTGGGATACGCAGTATTTT.

The chain carries TRBV20-1 and TRBJ1-3; D might be TRBD1 (6 bases). This CDR3 comprises 15 residues. Germline V gives CDR1 DFQATT, CDR2 SNEGSKA (reference sequence). Trimming removed 5 bases from V and 4 bases from J, with 18 bases in between. The CDR3 sequence: CSAGGAGTEGNTIYF. CDR3 nucleotide sequence: TGCAGTGCTGGGGGCGCTGGGACGGAAGGAAACACCATATATTTT.

On this clonotype itself: The germline gene is not matched at one end of the junction; a read error may be the cause. The rearrangement links TRBV6-6 to TRBJ1-2; 8 bases are shared with TRBD1. Germline V CDR1 and CDR2: MNHNY, SVGAGI (reference sequence). CDR3 length: 16 residues. As DNA, the CDR3 is TGTGCCAGCAGTTTGGCCCGCAGGGGGCAACCCGGTGGCTGCACCTTC. This codes for CASSLARRGQPGGCTF.

The chain uses TRBV20-1 and TRBJ1-2; the D is unclear. Germline CDR1 reads DFQATT; CDR2 reads SNEGSKA (reference sequence). The CDR3 contains 14 residues. With 6 bases removed from V and 8 bases from J, the gap between germline ends came to 22 bases. The CDR3 nucleotides read TGCAGTGCGACGGAGCTCGGGATGAGAAAAGGCTACACCTTC. This gives the protein CSATELGMRKGYTF.

There are a few counts of this clonotype. This chain joins TRBV20-1 and TRBJ2-7; 8 bases map to TRBD1. V trimming: 6 bases; J trimming: 3 bases; junction bases outside the gene matches: 7. The CDR3 extends over 13 amino acids. Per germline, CDR1 DFQATT and CDR2 SNEGSKA (reference sequence). The chain's CDR3 is CSAGIGQGYEQYF. The CDR3, as DNA: TGCAGTGCAGGAATCGGACAGGGCTACGAGCAGTACTTC.

This clonotype was seen a handful of times. One end of the junction varies from germline; a read error may be responsible. The CDR3 nucleotides are TGCGCCAGCAGCTCCGGGACTAGCGGGAGGTTTCACGAGCGGTACTTC. Protein: CASSSGTSGRFHERYF. The chain uses TRBV5-1 and TRBJ2-7; 15 nucleotides line up with TRBD2. The germline gives CDR1 SGHRS, CDR2 YFSETQ. The CDR3 extends over 16 amino acids.